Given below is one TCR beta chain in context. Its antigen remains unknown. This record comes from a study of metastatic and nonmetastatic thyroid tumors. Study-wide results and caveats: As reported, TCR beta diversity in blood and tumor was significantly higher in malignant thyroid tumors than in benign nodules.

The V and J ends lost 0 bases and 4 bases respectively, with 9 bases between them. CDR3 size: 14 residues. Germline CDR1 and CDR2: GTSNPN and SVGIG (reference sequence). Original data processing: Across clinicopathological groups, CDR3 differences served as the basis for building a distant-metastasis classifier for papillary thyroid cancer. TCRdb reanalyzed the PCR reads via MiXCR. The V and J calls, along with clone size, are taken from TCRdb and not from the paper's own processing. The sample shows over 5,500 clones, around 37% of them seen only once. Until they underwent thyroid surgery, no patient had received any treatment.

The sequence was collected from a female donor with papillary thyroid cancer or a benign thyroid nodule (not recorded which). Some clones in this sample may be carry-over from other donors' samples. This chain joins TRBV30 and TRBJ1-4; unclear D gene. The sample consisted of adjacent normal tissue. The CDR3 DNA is TGTGCCTGGAGTGTAGGTCGAATTAATGAAAAACTGTTTTTT. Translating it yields CAWSVGRINEKLFF.